This is a list of T cell receptor beta chains from one sample in a study of CD8+CD57+ T cells in acquired aplastic anemia. MiXCR, applied by TCRdb to the reads, yields one record per CDR3 protein. The table includes some 200,000 distinct CDR3 sequences, under 50% detected once. The sample comprised sorted CD4+, CD8+, or CD8+CD57+ T cells (not recorded which) from PBMCs. The receptors derive from a human donor with aplastic anemia. The CDR3 runs from the conserved cysteine through the conserved F or W. D genes are given only for firm matches. Some rows mark clone size as missing; the rest say once, few, many or name a class of expanded clone.

15,NA,TRBJ2-3,NA,TRBV6-5,CASSYSRGPADTQYF,TGTGCCAGCAGTTACTCTAGGGGCCCCGCAGATACGCAGTATTTT
14,NA,TRBJ1-1,TRBD1,TRBV2,CASSFPGQGTGAFF,TGTGCCAGCAGTTTTCCGGGACAGGGGACGGGAGCTTTCTTT
14,few,TRBJ2-1,NA,TRBV10-3,CAISYQGGDNEQFF,TGTGCCATCAGTTACCAGGGGGGTGACAATGAGCAGTTCTTC
13,many,TRBJ1-1,NA,TRBV12-5,CASGQTVNTEAFF,TGTGCTAGTGGCCAGACTGTGAACACTGAAGCTTTCTTT
13,many,TRBJ2-3,TRBD1,TRBV7-9,CASSLARTGGQYF,TGTGCCAGCAGCTTAGCCCGGACAGGCGGGCAGTATTTT
20,NA,TRBJ2-3,NA,TRBV24-1,CATSDGGGWLGFPSADTQYF,TGTGCCACCAGTGATGGCGGAGGGTGGCTCGGGTTTCCCTCGGCGGATACGCAGTATTTT
14,NA,TRBJ1-1,TRBD1,TRBV4-1,CASSQATGGTEAFF,TGCGCCAGCAGCCAAGCAACAGGGGGCACTGAAGCTTTCTTT
12,NA,TRBJ1-3,NA,TRBV2,CASSVKGNTIYF,TGTGCCAGCAGTGTTAAAGGAAACACCATATATTTT
14,many,TRBJ2-7,TRBD1,TRBV20-1,CSAQPGQGLFEQYF,TGCAGTGCTCAACCGGGACAGGGACTCTTCGAGCAGTACTTC
15,many,TRBJ2-7,TRBD1,TRBV10-2,CASSESRAGGNEQYF,TGCGCCAGCAGTGAGTCGAGGGCAGGGGGCAACGAGCAGTACTTC
15,many,TRBJ1-4,NA,TRBV7-9,CASSLGSRSNEKLFF,TGTGCCAGCAGCTTAGGATCCCGAAGTAATGAAAAACTGTTTTTT
12,many,TRBJ1-1,NA,TRBV14,CASSQGYGEAFF,TGTGCCAGCAGTCAGGGGTATGGTGAAGCTTTCTTT
15,NA,TRBJ1-1,TRBD1,TRBV19,CASSPLGTENTEAFF,TGTGCCAGCTCCCCTTTAGGGACAGAGAACACTGAAGCTTTCTTT
13,NA,TRBJ2-5,NA,TRBV28,CASTPTWAGTQYF,TGTGCCAGCACTCCGACTTGGGCGGGGACCCAGTACTTC
13,many,TRBJ2-5,NA,TRBV6-6,CASSPGWAETQYF,TGTGCCAGCAGCCCCGGATGGGCGGAGACCCAGTACTTC
14,many,TRBJ1-2,NA,TRBV19,CASSKQGPTGGYTF,TGTGCCAGTAGTAAACAGGGCCCTACGGGCGGCTACACCTTC
14,NA,TRBJ2-5,TRBD1,TRBV7-2,CASTTGTGGETQYF,TGTGCCAGCACCACCGGGACAGGGGGCGAGACCCAGTACTTC
14,NA,TRBJ1-2,TRBD1,TRBV27,CASSSGDRVGGYTF,TGTGCCAGCAGTTCCGGGGACAGGGTGGGGGGCTACACCTTC
15,NA,TRBJ1-5,NA,TRBV19,CASSIWAGAHQPQHF,TGTGCCAGTAGTATATGGGCAGGGGCCCATCAGCCCCAGCATTTT
13,NA,TRBJ2-7,NA,TRBV7-9,CASSLEDPYEQYF,TGTGCCAGCAGCTTAGAGGATCCCTACGAGCAGTACTTC
14,NA,TRBJ2-7,NA,TRBV5-5,CASSLRQGNHEQYF,TGTGCCAGCAGCTTGCGGCAGGGTAACCACGAGCAGTACTTC
12,many,TRBJ1-5,NA,TRBV20-1,CSARRVGQPQHF,TGCAGTGCTAGAAGGGTGGGTCAGCCCCAGCATTTT
15,few,TRBJ2-1,NA,TRBV24-1,CATSSDTWPYNEQFF,TGTGCCACCAGTTCCGACACATGGCCATACAATGAGCAGTTCTTC
17,once,TRBJ2-2,TRBD2,TRBV7-8,CASSFGIAGRNTGELFF,TGTGCCAGCAGCTTTGGGATAGCGGGGAGGAACACCGGGGAGCTGTTTTTT
15,many,TRBJ1-2,TRBD1,TRBV20-1,CSARDVGTGVYGYTF,TGCAGTGCTAGAGATGTCGGGACAGGGGTCTATGGCTACACCTTC
16,many,TRBJ1-4,TRBD1,TRBV6-5,CASSSIGTGDNEKLFF,TGTGCCAGCAGTTCCATCGGGACAGGGGATAATGAAAAACTGTTTTTT
13,few,TRBJ2-7,NA,TRBV10-2,CASMGLQFYEQYF,TGCGCCAGCATGGGGTTACAGTTCTACGAGCAGTACTTC
12,many,TRBJ1-1,TRBD1,TRBV5-1,CASSLGTGKAFF,TGCGCCAGCAGCTTGGGGACAGGGAAAGCTTTCTTT
12,NA,TRBJ1-1,NA,TRBV7-2,CASSLGLTEAFF,TGTGCCAGCAGCCTGGGACTCACTGAAGCTTTCTTT
12,NA,TRBJ1-1,NA,TRBV19,CASSFRATEAFF,TGTGCCAGTAGTTTCCGGGCCACTGAAGCTTTCTTT
11,many,TRBJ1-1,NA,TRBV7-2,CASSLNGEAFF,TGTGCCAGCAGCTTAAACGGTGAAGCTTTCTTT
14,many,TRBJ2-7,TRBD1,TRBV15,CATSDRTGAYEQYF,TGTGCCACCAGCGACCGGACAGGGGCCTACGAGCAGTACTTC
15,many,TRBJ2-7,NA,TRBV27,CASSLSPGPAYEQYF,TGTGCCAGCAGTTTATCTCCAGGGCCAGCCTACGAGCAGTACTTC
17,once,TRBJ2-7,NA,TRBV12-3/TRBV12-4,CASSLPRRTDSSYEQYF,TGTGCCAGCAGTTTACCCCGCCGGACGGATTCTTCCTACGAGCAGTACTTC
15,many,TRBJ2-7,TRBD2,TRBV20-1,CSARARAGTQYEQYF,TGCAGTGCTAGAGCACGAGCGGGGACCCAGTACGAGCAGTACTTC
12,NA,TRBJ2-7,TRBD1,TRBV2,CASKTDRGEQYF,TGTGCCAGCAAGACGGACAGGGGTGAGCAGTACTTC
14,few,TRBJ2-1,NA,TRBV10-1,CASSARLVNNEQFF,TGCGCCAGCAGCGCGCGTTTGGTCAACAATGAGCAGTTCTTC
15,many,TRBJ2-5,TRBD2,TRBV20-1,CSAALPGGLGETQYF,TGCAGTGCTGCCCTACCGGGGGGGCTCGGGGAGACCCAGTACTTC
13,NA,TRBJ1-2,NA,TRBV7-3,CASSNSGVYGYTF,TGTGCCAGCAGCAATTCGGGGGTCTATGGCTACACCTTC
15,few,TRBJ2-4,NA,TRBV20-1,CSAKNPGLAKNIQYF,TGCAGTGCAAAAAATCCGGGGCTAGCCAAAAACATTCAGTACTTC
17,few,TRBJ1-2,TRBD1,TRBV15,CATSSDRDRGQFYGYTF,TGTGCCACCAGCAGCGACCGGGACAGGGGGCAATTCTATGGCTACACCTTC
15,NA,TRBJ2-7,TRBD1,TRBV10-3,CAISGGTQGGYEQYF,TGTGCCATCAGTGGGGGCACACAGGGGGGCTACGAGCAGTACTTC
16,NA,TRBJ2-2,TRBD2,TRBV11-1,CASSLELAGVSWELFF,TGTGCCAGCAGCTTAGAACTAGCGGGAGTATCATGGGAGCTGTTTTTT
13,NA,TRBJ1-2,NA,TRBV7-9,CASSFDLNYGYTF,TGTGCCAGCAGCTTTGATCTTAACTATGGCTACACCTTC
15,NA,TRBJ2-1,NA,TRBV11-2,CASRIPWREYNEQFF,TGTGCCAGCCGTATTCCGTGGAGAGAATACAATGAGCAGTTCTTC
14,few,TRBJ2-7,NA,TRBV7-6,CASSLGRGAFEQYF,TGTGCCAGCAGCTTGGGAAGAGGGGCATTCGAGCAGTACTTC
15,NA,TRBJ1-1,NA,TRBV6-4,CASSLRGTWSTEAFF,TGTGCCAGCAGTTTAAGGGGAACTTGGAGCACTGAAGCTTTCTTT
14,many,TRBJ2-7,NA,TRBV7-9,CASSLGASFLEQYF,TGTGCCAGCAGCTTGGGGGCTAGCTTCCTCGAGCAGTACTTC
14,many,TRBJ2-3,NA,TRBV5-5,CASSLGGAVDTQYF,TGTGCCAGCAGCTTGGGGGGCGCGGTAGATACGCAGTATTTT
17,NA,TRBJ2-7,TRBD2,TRBV4-2,CASSQEALSGTGYEQYF,TGTGCCAGCAGCCAAGAAGCGCTTAGCGGGACGGGCTACGAGCAGTACTTC
14,many,TRBJ1-1,NA,TRBV4-1,CARQPTLENTEAFF,TGCGCCAGACAGCCAACACTGGAGAACACTGAAGCTTTCTTT
13,many,TRBJ2-7,NA,TRBV3-1,CASSQGGAYEQYF,TGTGCCAGCAGCCAAGGGGGAGCATACGAGCAGTACTTC
17,many,TRBJ1-4,NA,TRBV6-2/TRBV6-3,CASSYSNPGRIDEKLFF,TGTGCCAGCAGTTACTCGAATCCCGGCAGGATCGATGAAAAACTGTTTTTT
15,NA,TRBJ2-5,NA,TRBV24-1,CATSDFEGNQETQYF,TGTGCCACCAGTGATTTTGAGGGGAACCAAGAGACCCAGTACTTC
14,once,TRBJ1-2,NA,TRBV4-1,CASSQDGGDYGYTF,TGCGCCAGCAGCCAAGACGGGGGGGACTATGGCTACACCTTC